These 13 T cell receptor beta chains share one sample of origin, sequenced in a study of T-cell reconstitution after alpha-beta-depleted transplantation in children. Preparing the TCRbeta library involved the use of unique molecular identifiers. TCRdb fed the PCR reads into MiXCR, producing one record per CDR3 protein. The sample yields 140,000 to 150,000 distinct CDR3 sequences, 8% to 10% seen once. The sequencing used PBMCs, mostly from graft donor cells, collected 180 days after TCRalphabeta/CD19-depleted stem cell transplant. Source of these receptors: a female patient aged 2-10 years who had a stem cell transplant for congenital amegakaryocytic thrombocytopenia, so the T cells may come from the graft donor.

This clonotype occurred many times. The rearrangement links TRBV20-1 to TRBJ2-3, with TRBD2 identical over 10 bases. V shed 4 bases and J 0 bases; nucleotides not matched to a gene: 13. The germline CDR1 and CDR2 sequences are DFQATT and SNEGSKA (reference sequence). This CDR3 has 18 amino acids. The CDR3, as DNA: TGCAGTGCTAAAAAATCTATTAGCGGGAGGCCCAGCACAGATACGCAGTATTTT. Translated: CSAKKSISGRPSTDTQYF.

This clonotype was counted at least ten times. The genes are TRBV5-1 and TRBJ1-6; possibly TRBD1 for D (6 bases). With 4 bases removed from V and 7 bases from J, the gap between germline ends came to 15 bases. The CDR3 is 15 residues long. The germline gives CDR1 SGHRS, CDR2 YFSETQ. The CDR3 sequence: CASSAQGERNSPLHF. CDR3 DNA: TGCGCCAGCAGCGCACAGGGTGAAAGAAATTCACCCCTCCACTTT.

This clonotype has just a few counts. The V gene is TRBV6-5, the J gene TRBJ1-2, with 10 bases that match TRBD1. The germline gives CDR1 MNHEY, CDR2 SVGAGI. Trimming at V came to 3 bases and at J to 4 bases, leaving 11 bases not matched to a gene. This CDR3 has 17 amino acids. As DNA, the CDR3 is TGTGCCAGCAGTTATCACACTAGGACAGGGGGTATCTATGGCTACACCTTC. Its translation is CASSYHTRTGGIYGYTF.

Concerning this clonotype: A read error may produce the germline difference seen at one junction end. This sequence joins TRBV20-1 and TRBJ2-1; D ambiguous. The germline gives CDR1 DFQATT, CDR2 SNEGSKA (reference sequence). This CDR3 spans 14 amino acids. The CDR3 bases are TGCAGTGCTAGAGATCTCGACAACTACGATGAGCAGTTCTTC. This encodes CSARDLDNYDEQFF.

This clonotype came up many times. The CDR3 DNA is TGTGCCAGCAGCTTAGTGACAGGGGGCGGCGATACGCAGTATTTT. It is translated as CASSLVTGGGDTQYF. The chain combines TRBV7-9 with TRBJ2-3; TRBD1 matches 10 bases. This CDR3 has 15 amino acids. The V segment lost 1 base and the J segment 6 bases; nucleotides outside the gene matches: 4. Germline V lookup: CDR1 SEHNR, CDR2 FQNEAQ (reference sequence).

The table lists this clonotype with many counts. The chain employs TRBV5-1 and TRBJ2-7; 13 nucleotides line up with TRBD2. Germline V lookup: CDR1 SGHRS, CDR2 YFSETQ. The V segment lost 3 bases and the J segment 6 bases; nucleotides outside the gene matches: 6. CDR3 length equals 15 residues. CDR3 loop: CASSSGLAGVPEQYF. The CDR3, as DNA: TGCGCCAGCAGCTCTGGACTAGCGGGAGTCCCCGAGCAGTACTTC.

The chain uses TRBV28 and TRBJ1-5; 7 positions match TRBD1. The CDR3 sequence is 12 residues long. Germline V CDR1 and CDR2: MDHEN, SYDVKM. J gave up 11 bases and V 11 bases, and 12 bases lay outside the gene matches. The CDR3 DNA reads TGTGCCGTACAGGGGTCCCTGGGGGCCCAGCATTTT. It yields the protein CAVQGSLGAQHF.

The CDR3 reads CASSSHREIMNTEAFF. CDR3 DNA sequence: TGTGCCAGCAGCTCGCACAGGGAAATCATGAACACTGAAGCTTTCTTT. The gene calls are TRBV5-6 and TRBJ1-1; D is perhaps TRBD1 (6 bases). Trimming pared 3 bases from V and 0 bases from J, leaving 15 bases between. Germline V gene sequence: CDR1 SGHDT, CDR2 YYEEEE. CDR3 length equals 16 residues. Combining the CDR3 with reference TRBV5-6 and TRBJ1-1 gives the whole variable domain DAGVTQSPTHLIKTRGQQVTLRCSPKSGHDTVSWYQQALGQGPQFIFQYYEEEERQRGNFPDRFSGHQFPNYSSELNVNALLLGDSALYLCASSSHREIMNTEAFFGQGTRLTVV.

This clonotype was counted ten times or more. The CDR3 loop is CASSLWSGDQETQYF. DNA for the CDR3: TGTGCCAGCAGCTTGTGGTCAGGCGACCAAGAGACCCAGTACTTC. J is TRBJ2-5 and V is TRBV7-2; no clear D. V gave up 3 bases and J gave up 0 bases, with 11 bases separating them. Germline V CDR1 and CDR2: SGHTA, FQGNSA. The length of the CDR3 is 15 residues.

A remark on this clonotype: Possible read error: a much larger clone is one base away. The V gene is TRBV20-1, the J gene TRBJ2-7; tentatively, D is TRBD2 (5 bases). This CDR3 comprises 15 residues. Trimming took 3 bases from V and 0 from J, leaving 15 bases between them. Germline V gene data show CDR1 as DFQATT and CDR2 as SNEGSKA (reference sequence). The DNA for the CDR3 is TGCAGTGCTAGGGAGGCGGTAGGAGGCTCCTACGAGCAGTACTTC. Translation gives CSAREAVGGSYEQYF.

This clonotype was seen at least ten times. The chain's CDR3 is CASSVTDYTDTQYF. CDR3 DNA sequence: TGTGCCAGCAGCGTGACGGACTACACAGATACGCAGTATTTT. This sequence joins TRBV4-2 and TRBJ2-3; possibly TRBD2 for D (6 bases). The V gene lost 5 bases and the J gene lost 2 bases, with 11 bases spanning the gap. The CDR3 has 14 residues. CDR1 is LGHNA and CDR2 is YNFKEQ in the germline V gene.

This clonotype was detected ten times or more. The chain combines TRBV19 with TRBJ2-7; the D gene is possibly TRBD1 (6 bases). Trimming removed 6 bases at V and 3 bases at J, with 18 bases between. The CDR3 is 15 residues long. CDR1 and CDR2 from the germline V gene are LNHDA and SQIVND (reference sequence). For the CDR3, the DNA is TGTGCCAGTAGCAGCTGGGGGCTCAATGACTACGAGCAGTACTTC. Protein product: CASSSWGLNDYEQYF.

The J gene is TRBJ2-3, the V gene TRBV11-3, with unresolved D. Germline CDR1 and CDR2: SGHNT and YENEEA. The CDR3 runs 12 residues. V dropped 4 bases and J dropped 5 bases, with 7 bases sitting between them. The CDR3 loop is CASSYGQDTQYF. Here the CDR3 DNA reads TGTGCCAGCAGCTACGGCCAAGATACGCAGTATTTT.